The 23 T cell receptor beta chains below were found in one sample sequenced in a study of patients and donors after allogeneic stem cell transplantation. TCRdb reprocessed the RT-PCR reads via MiXCR and lists one record per CDR3 protein. Among about 960,000 distinct CDR3 sequences listed, 18% were seen once. Sequences were obtained from blood, either unsorted or a sorted T cell fraction (not recorded which). Receptors originate from a human donor who was either an allogeneic HSCT recipient or a stem cell or donor lymphocyte infusion donor (not recorded which). It is not recorded whose cells these are; they may come from a transplant donor.

This clonotype was seen a handful of times. The junction shows a germline mismatch at one end, possibly a read error. The chain joins TRBV7-7 to TRBJ2-5, with TRBD1 matching over 7 bases. Germline CDR1 SSHAT, CDR2 FNYEAQ (reference sequence). The CDR3 has 17 residues. This CDR3 is CASSLARRGQYQETQYF. The CDR3 nucleotides read TGTGCTAGCAGCTTAGCACGCCGGGGACAGTACCAAGAGACCCAGTACTTC.

V gene TRBV3-1 combines with J gene TRBJ2-1; 11 positions agree with TRBD2. CDR3 length: 16 amino acids. V trimming: 2 bases; J trimming: 7 bases; junction bases outside the gene matches: 7. CDR1 and CDR2 (germline): LGHDT, YNNKEL (reference sequence). The CDR3 here is CASSQSHSGGANEQFF. The CDR3 DNA is TGTGCCAGCAGCCAAAGTCATAGCGGGGGGGCTAATGAGCAGTTCTTC.

This clonotype was seen a handful of times. In nucleotides, the CDR3 is TGTGCCAGCAGCCAAGAAGGGCGGGGTACACTGGGCTACACCTTC. Protein: CASSQEGRGTLGYTF. The chain links TRBV14 to TRBJ1-2; D is undetermined. The length of the CDR3 is 15 residues. CDR1 SGHDN and CDR2 FVKESK come from the germline V gene. The ends were cut back, 0 bases at V and 8 bases at J, with 16 bases in the middle.

The CDR3 nucleotides read TGTGCCAGCCTCGGCCGGGCCGAGGCCAAAAACATTCAGTACTTC. As protein: CASLGRAEAKNIQYF. The rearrangement joins TRBV6-1 to TRBJ2-4; D is uncertain. The CDR3 runs to 15 residues. The V gene lost 8 bases and the J gene lost 1 base, with 15 bases spanning the gap. Germline V gene lookup returns CDR1 MNHNS and CDR2 SASEGT.

This chain links TRBV10-3 with TRBJ2-5; D might be TRBD1 or TRBD2, each matching 5 bases. Germline CDR1 reads ENHRY; CDR2 reads SYGVKD. V lost 4 bases and J lost 1, with 10 bases in between. The CDR3 totals 14 residues. CDR3 sequence reads: CAISGGRSQETQYF. As DNA, the CDR3 is TGTGCCATCAGTGGGGGACGGTCCCAAGAGACCCAGTACTTC.

This clonotype was found a few times. The chain has TRBV9 and TRBJ1-1; D might be TRBD1 (6 bases). The CDR3 sequence is 14 residues long. V gave up 0 bases and J gave up 6 bases, with 12 bases separating them. Germline V lookup: CDR1 SGDLS, CDR2 YYNGEE. The CDR3 loop reads CASSVEGTKAEAFF. The CDR3 nucleotides are TGTGCCAGCAGCGTAGAAGGGACAAAGGCTGAAGCTTTCTTT.

This clonotype was detected only a few times. The gene calls are TRBV12-3 or TRBV12-4 and TRBJ1-5; D is uncertain. This CDR3 has 17 residues. V lost 0 bases and J lost 6, with 18 bases in between. The CDR3 protein is CASSLATTSGEGQPQHF. CDR3 sequence (DNA): TGTGCCAGCAGTTTAGCTACGACATCGGGTGAGGGTCAGCCCCAGCATTTT.

At least ten counts were recorded for this clonotype. The chain employs TRBV12-3 or TRBV12-4 and TRBJ1-1; tentatively, D is TRBD1 (6 bases). The V and J ends lost 7 bases and 4 bases respectively, with 16 bases between them. This CDR3 has 14 amino acids. DNA of the CDR3: TGTGCCAGCACCCTGTGGGGGGGCCCCACTGAAGCTTTCTTT. It codes for CASTLWGGPTEAFF.

This chain links TRBV11-1 with TRBJ2-1; D remains ambiguous. This CDR3 has 19 residues. The germline V gene encodes CDR1 SGHAT and CDR2 FQDESV (reference sequence). V was shortened by 5 bases and J by 1 base, with 24 bases between the two germline ends. CDR3 protein: CASSGRLPIFNKSYNEQFF. The CDR3, as DNA: TGTGCCAGCAGCGGAAGGCTTCCGATATTTAATAAATCCTACAATGAGCAGTTCTTC.

This clonotype was counted only a few times. This sequence joins TRBV12-3 or TRBV12-4 and TRBJ2-5; D call uncertain. There are 14 residues in the CDR3. V was shortened by 5 bases and J by 6 bases, with 16 bases between the two germline ends. This chain's CDR3 is CASSPDIRSKTQYF. The CDR3 nucleotides read TGTGCCAGCAGTCCTGACATTAGGTCTAAGACCCAGTACTTC.

The chain recombines TRBV20-1 with TRBJ2-3; the match to TRBD1 covers 8 bases. Losses at the gene ends were 6 bases for V and 1 base for J; bases not matched to a gene: 12. This CDR3 is built from 16 residues. Looked up from germline, CDR1 is DFQATT and CDR2 is SNEGSKA (reference sequence). This chain's CDR3 is CSAPNPGQGRTDTQYF. In DNA form, the CDR3 reads TGCAGTGCCCCGAACCCCGGACAGGGTCGCACAGATACGCAGTATTTT.

This clonotype has ten or more counts. The chain uses TRBV6-5 and TRBJ2-7; possibly TRBD2 for D (5 bases). The CDR3 totals 13 residues. The germline CDR1 and CDR2 sequences are MNHEY and SVGAGI. V was trimmed by 3 bases and J by 2 bases, leaving 8 bases between them. CDR3 in DNA: TGTGCCAGCAGTTATAGAGGGCCCTACGAGCAGTACTTC. It specifies CASSYRGPYEQYF.

V gene TRBV2 combines with J gene TRBJ2-5, with unresolved D. Germline CDR1 is SNHLY and CDR2 is FYNNEI. The CDR3 has 13 amino acids. V was trimmed by 5 bases and J by 4 bases, leaving 11 bases between them. CDR3 nucleotide sequence: TGTGCCAGCAGTCTTGACATCCCAGAGACCCAGTACTTC. The encoded protein is CASSLDIPETQYF.

This chain links TRBV5-1 with TRBJ2-7, with D possibly matching TRBD1 (6 bases). This CDR3 comprises 14 residues. Per the germline V gene, CDR1 is SGHRS and CDR2 is YFSETQ. Trimming cost V 0 bases and J 3 bases, with 10 bases left between them. The CDR3 loop is CASSLGGLNYEQYF. The CDR3 DNA reads TGCGCCAGCAGCTTGGGGGGGCTGAACTACGAGCAGTACTTC.

The sample holds one count of this clonotype. The J gene is TRBJ1-6, the V gene TRBV10-3; the D is unclear. Looked up from germline, CDR1 is ENHRY and CDR2 is SYGVKD. Deletions cut 5 bases from V and 6 bases from J, with 14 bases between. This CDR3 contains 15 residues. The CDR3 is CAISPNKGRNSPLHF. Written as DNA, the CDR3 is TGTGCCATCAGTCCTAACAAGGGCCGTAATTCACCCCTCCACTTT.

The V call is TRBV6-5, the J call TRBJ1-3; the D is unclear. Germline V CDR1 and CDR2: MNHEY, SVGAGI. The CDR3 runs to 16 residues. Trimming took off 2 bases at V and 0 bases at J, with 11 bases between the two ends. The CDR3 DNA follows: TGTGCCAGCAGTTACGCAGATTTCCCCTCTGGAAACACCATATATTTT. Translating it yields CASSYADFPSGNTIYF.

The V call is TRBV12-3 or TRBV12-4, the J call TRBJ1-1; no clear D. This CDR3 has 15 residues. V lost 8 bases to trimming and J lost 6 bases, with 22 bases between them. CDR3 region: CASVPFGQDRAEAFF. CDR3 nucleotides: TGTGCCAGCGTACCCTTTGGGCAGGACCGGGCTGAAGCTTTCTTT.

This clonotype was recorded a few times. This rearrangement joins TRBV11-1 to TRBJ2-3; D might be TRBD1 (5 bases). V lost 4 bases and J lost 5, with 10 bases in between. Germline V gives CDR1 SGHAT, CDR2 FQDESV (reference sequence). There are 13 residues in the CDR3. CDR3 protein: CASSYGAQDTQYF. In nucleotides, the CDR3 is TGTGCCAGCAGCTATGGGGCCCAAGATACGCAGTATTTT.

The chain is built from TRBV5-1 and TRBJ2-1; 10 bases match TRBD2. The CDR3 extends over 14 amino acids. The J segment lost 8 bases and the V segment lost 6 bases, leaving 8 bases of the junction unmatched. CDR1 SGHRS and CDR2 YFSETQ come from the germline V gene. The CDR3 nucleotides are TGCGCCAGCACCCGGACTAGCGGTCGGGATGAGCAGTTCTTC. It is translated as CASTRTSGRDEQFF. Drawing the rest from reference TRBV5-1 and TRBJ2-1, the complete variable domain is KAGVTQTPRYLIKTRGQQVTLSCSPISGHRSVSWYQQTPGQGLQFLFEYFSETQRNKGNFPGRFSGRQFSNSRSEMNVSTLELGDSALYLCASTRTSGRDEQFFGPGTRLTVL.

This clonotype has just a few counts. The gene calls are TRBV7-9 and TRBJ1-2, with 10 bases fitting TRBD1. This CDR3 has 16 residues. With V trimmed by 2 bases and J by 8 bases, 11 bases remained unmatched. Germline values: CDR1 SEHNR, CDR2 FQNEAQ (reference sequence). The CDR3 spells CASSLLRDRGIGGYTF. In DNA, the CDR3 is TGTGCCAGCAGCTTACTCCGGGACAGGGGTATTGGGGGCTACACCTTC.

This clonotype was picked up a small number of times. This sequence joins TRBV15 and TRBJ2-1, with 7 nucleotides matching TRBD2. Germline-derived CDR1 and CDR2 are LNHNV and YYDKDF (reference sequence). With 0 bases clipped from V and 8 bases from J, the junction kept 13 bases outside the gene matches. The CDR3 is 17 amino acids. The chain's CDR3 is CATSRDGRVRGGYEQFF. The CDR3 nucleotides are TGTGCCACCAGCAGAGATGGGAGAGTAAGGGGAGGGTATGAGCAGTTCTTC.

This clonotype was counted a few times. This chain uses TRBV27 with TRBJ1-1; D is ambiguous. V lost 6 bases and J lost 5, with 19 bases in between. CDR1 and CDR2 from the germline V gene are MNHEY and SMNVEV (reference sequence). The CDR3 length is 15 residues. As DNA, the CDR3 is TGTGCCAGCAGCTCGCCCGAGGGTGAAAGGACTGAAGCTTTCTTT. Protein sequence: CASSSPEGERTEAFF.

The V gene is TRBV24-1, the J gene TRBJ2-7; the D gene could be TRBD1 or TRBD2 (5 bases each). The CDR3 runs 14 residues. Germline loops: CDR1 KGHDR, CDR2 SFDVKD. V lost 3 bases to trimming and J lost 4 bases, with 12 bases between them. CDR3 sequence (DNA): TGTGCCACCAGTGATCCCCGGGACCGTTACGAGCAGTACTTC. It codes for CATSDPRDRYEQYF.